Shown below are 15 T cell receptor beta chains from a single sample sequenced in a study of cytomegalovirus exposure and HLA in healthy donors. PCR involved 60 Vbeta and 13 Jbeta primers. Using immunoSEQ multiplex PCR, the repertoire was profiled, and TCRdb retains in-frame clones only, with some absent. The listing contains over 40,000 clones. Sequencing used PBMCs. The receptor source for this set is a woman in her forties in good health and CMV-seronegative.

V and J are TRBV10-3 and TRBJ1-5; D remains unclear. This CDR3 is 13 amino acids long. V lost 5 bases, J lost 4 bases, and 9 bases lay in between. Germline lookup yields CDR1 ENHRY and CDR2 SYGVKD. CDR3 region: CAISLEGNQPQHF. Here the CDR3 DNA reads TGTGCCATCAGTCTGGAGGGAAATCAGCCCCAGCATTTT.

V is TRBV9 and J is TRBJ1-6; 7 positions match TRBD1. Per germline, CDR1 SGDLS and CDR2 YYNGEE. Trimming took 3 bases from V and 7 from J; bases not matched to a gene: 10. CDR3 size: 16 residues. The CDR3 DNA reads as TGTGCCAGCAGCGCCCACGGGACAGAGATAAATTCACCCCTCCACTTT. Its translation is CASSAHGTEINSPLHF.

The gene calls are TRBV30 and TRBJ2-7; 9 bases match TRBD1. Germline lookup yields CDR1 GTSNPN and CDR2 SVGIG (reference sequence). This CDR3 is built from 11 residues. V lost 5 bases to trimming and J lost 6 bases; unmatched junction nucleotides: 2. The chain's CDR3 is CAWGTGLEQYF. The DNA of the CDR3 is TGTGCCTGGGGGACAGGGCTCGAGCAGTACTTC. The variable domain in full, completed from reference TRBV30 and TRBJ2-7, reads SQTIHQWPATLVQPVGSPLSLECTVEGTSNPNLYWYRQAAGRGLQLLFYSVGIGQISSEVPQNLSASRPQDRQFILSSKKLLLSDSGFYLCAWGTGLEQYFGPGTRLTVT.

V usage is TRBV2 and J usage is TRBJ2-1; 10 nucleotides match TRBD1. J gave up 7 bases and V 9 bases, and 6 bases lay outside the gene matches. Looked up from germline, CDR1 is SNHLY and CDR2 is FYNNEI. CDR3 length equals 13 residues. Here the CDR3 reads CARSRTGGNEQFF. DNA of the CDR3: TGTGCCAGAAGCAGGACAGGGGGGAATGAGCAGTTCTTC. Using reference TRBV2 and TRBJ2-1 for the parts outside the CDR3, the full variable domain is EPEVTQTPSHQVTQMGQEVILRCVPISNHLYFYWYRQILGQKVEFLVSFYNNEISEKSEIFDDQFSVERPDGSNFTLKIRSTKLEDSAMYFCARSRTGGNEQFFGPGTRLTVL.

The chain couples TRBV19 to TRBJ1-4; maybe TRBD1 (5 bases). CDR1 and CDR2 (germline): LNHDA, SQIVND (reference sequence). V was cut by 1 base and J by 8 bases, with 14 bases left in between. CDR3 length: 15 residues. CDR3 nucleotide sequence: TGTGCCAGTAGTATAGTGGAGGGGCAAAGCGAAAAACTGTTTTTT. It yields the protein CASSIVEGQSEKLFF.

This chain uses TRBV25-1 with TRBJ2-5, with D possibly being TRBD2 (6 bases). The CDR3 has 17 residues. The V end lost 1 base, the J end lost 5 bases, and 20 bases lay between the germline ends. Germline V gene data show CDR1 as MGHDK and CDR2 as SYGVNS. In nucleotides, the CDR3 is TGTGCCAGCAGTGAATCTTCTCGGCAGTGGGGGGTCGAGACCCAGTACTTC. It yields the protein CASSESSRQWGVETQYF. Full variable domain (outside the CDR3, taken from reference TRBV25-1 and TRBJ2-5): EADIYQTPRYLVIGTGKKITLECSQTMGHDKMYWYQQDPGMELHLIHYSYGVNSTEKGDLSSESTVSRIRTEHFPLTLESARPSHTSQYLCASSESSRQWGVETQYFGPGTRLLVL.

The rearrangement links TRBV4-1 to TRBJ2-1; D uncertain. The V and J ends lost 2 bases and 5 bases respectively, with 16 bases between them. CDR1 and CDR2 (germline): MGHRA, YSYEKL. The CDR3 runs to 16 residues. The CDR3 spells CASSQHPPFADNEQFF. The DNA for the CDR3 is TGCGCCAGCAGCCAACACCCCCCCTTCGCGGACAATGAGCAGTTCTTC.

The gene calls are TRBV7-2 and TRBJ2-3, with a possible D match to TRBD1 (6 bases). The CDR3 totals 17 residues. The germline V gene encodes CDR1 SGHTA and CDR2 FQGNSA. The V end was cut by 5 bases, the J end by 0 bases, with 18 bases between. DNA of the CDR3: TGTGCCAGCAGCACAGGGTCCAGTTCATTTAGCACAGATACGCAGTATTTT. Its protein product is CASSTGSSSFSTDTQYF.

The V call is TRBV2, the J call TRBJ2-1; D uncertain. The germline CDR1 and CDR2 sequences are SNHLY and FYNNEI. The CDR3 loop spans 13 amino acids. V lost 7 bases and J 0 bases, leaving 7 bases between the germline ends. The CDR3 loop is CASKRSSYNEQFF. The DNA of the CDR3 is TGTGCCAGCAAGCGTAGCTCCTACAATGAGCAGTTCTTC. The complete variable domain, with remaining parts taken from reference TRBV2 and TRBJ2-1, reads EPEVTQTPSHQVTQMGQEVILRCVPISNHLYFYWYRQILGQKVEFLVSFYNNEISEKSEIFDDQFSVERPDGSNFTLKIRSTKLEDSAMYFCASKRSSYNEQFFGPGTRLTVL.

This rearrangement joins TRBV29-1 to TRBJ2-1, with a tentative D call TRBD2 (6 bases). Germline assignment: CDR1 SQVTM and CDR2 ANQGSEA. CDR3 length: 13 amino acids. V gave up 6 bases and J gave up 2 bases, with 11 bases separating them. The CDR3 region is CSVGLITYNEQFF. Written as DNA, the CDR3 is TGCAGCGTGGGACTCATAACCTACAATGAGCAGTTCTTC.

This sequence joins TRBV27 and TRBJ2-3, with 8 bases that match TRBD1. Germline CDR1 is MNHEY and CDR2 is SMNVEV (reference sequence). This CDR3 is built from 16 residues. The trim removed 1 base at V and 1 base at J, leaving 4 bases unmatched. This CDR3 is CASSLLPTGGTDTQYF. CDR3 DNA sequence: TGTGCCAGCAGTTTATTACCGACAGGGGGCACAGATACGCAGTATTTT.

The rearrangement uses TRBV6-5 and TRBJ2-6, with 7 bases identical to TRBD1. CDR3 length equals 15 residues. Germline lookup yields CDR1 MNHEY and CDR2 SVGAGI. The J segment lost 4 bases and the V segment lost 4 bases, leaving 4 bases of the junction unmatched. CDR3 in amino acids: CASSFRGSGANVLTF. In DNA form, the CDR3 reads TGTGCCAGCAGTTTCAGGGGGTCCGGGGCCAACGTCCTGACTTTC.

This sequence joins TRBV9 and TRBJ2-5, with 10 bases matching TRBD2. The germline V gene encodes CDR1 SGDLS and CDR2 YYNGEE. The CDR3 is made up of 15 amino acids. V lost 3 bases, J lost 3 bases, and 5 bases stayed unmatched. The CDR3 here is CASSEGAGGEETQYF. CDR3 DNA sequence: TGTGCCAGCAGCGAAGGAGCGGGGGGGGAAGAGACCCAGTACTTC.

Comment on this clone: The germline gene is not matched at one end of the junction; a read error may be the cause. Different DNA sequences within this sample yield the same CDR3. This chain links TRBV9 with TRBJ1-6; 9 nucleotides agree with TRBD1. From germline, CDR1 is SGDLS and CDR2 YYNGEE. This CDR3 has 15 amino acids. CDR3 bases: TGTGCCAGCAGCGTAGAGGGACAGGGCGGTTCACCCCTACACTTT. It is translated as CASSVEGQGGSPLHF.

The chain uses TRBV5-4 and TRBJ2-2; D may be TRBD1 (5 bases). The germline V gene has CDR1 SGHNT and CDR2 YYREEE (reference sequence). The CDR3 is 16 amino acids. Between the trimmed V and J ends, which lost 2 bases and 2 bases, there was a span of 13 bases. This CDR3 is CASSFYSQGNTGELFF. In DNA, the CDR3 is TGTGCCAGCAGCTTTTACAGTCAGGGCAACACCGGGGAGCTGTTTTTT.